This T cell receptor beta chain emerged from a study of cytotoxic CD8 clonotypes in ibrutinib-treated CLL. On the study more broadly: Of a cohort that held about a dozen relapsed/refractory and some 16 treatment-naive patients, around 18 were IGHV unmutated. Among responders, about 25 were partial and 2 complete; after median roughly 65 months, approximately 15 stayed remitted and around twelve progressed. The study's findings and limits: There were few public clonotypes, and on treatment they contracted or stayed stable.

Worth noting for this clone: Its antigen is unidentified.

The table came from immunoSEQ multiplex PCR; TCRdb's copy has only in-frame clones and leaves some out. The data hold about 200,000 clones, with approximately 72% observed a single time. The TCR was taken from a human donor with chronic lymphocytic leukemia. The sequences come from PBMCs, collected after 24 months of ibrutinib treatment.

CDR3 residues: CAWSAPGSGRGGYEQYF. The CDR3 bases are TGTGCCTGGAGTGCCCCGGGGAGCGGGAGAGGCGGCTACGAGCAGTACTTC. V is TRBV30 and J is TRBJ2-7; 8 bases agree with TRBD2. After removal of 1 base from V and 3 bases from J, the junction contained 14 bases not matched to a gene. Looked up from germline, CDR1 is GTSNPN and CDR2 is SVGIG (reference sequence). This CDR3 is built from 17 residues.